These T cell receptor beta chains were read from a single sample in a study of response to subunit inactivated influenza vaccine. Using its own MiXCR run on the RT-PCR reads, TCRdb lists one record per CDR3 protein. This sample carries about half a million distinct CDR3 sequences, around 25% of them seen once, and the ten largest clones take around 2%. Specimen: CD4+ T cells sorted from PBMCs, collected 4 to 6 days after vaccination. Receptor source: a man aged 50 to 60 who received an inactivated influenza vaccine. Both conserved end residues are part of each CDR3. The order of the fields is J gene, V gene, CDR3 protein.

j_call: TRBJ1-4; v_call: TRBV10-3; cdr3_aa: CAISAQGGANEKLFF
j_call: TRBJ1-1; v_call: TRBV5-1; cdr3_aa: CASKDTGGENTEAFF
j_call: TRBJ2-5; v_call: TRBV20-1; cdr3_aa: CSATVRLGQETQYF
j_call: TRBJ2-1; v_call: TRBV12-3/TRBV12-4; cdr3_aa: CASSPPGRGSYNEQFF
j_call: TRBJ2-7; v_call: TRBV5-4; cdr3_aa: CASSLREPGNEQYF
j_call: TRBJ2-5; v_call: TRBV7-2; cdr3_aa: CASSSESSFGETQYF
j_call: TRBJ1-6; v_call: TRBV20-1; cdr3_aa: CSARDRGSYNSPLHF
j_call: TRBJ2-1; v_call: TRBV28; cdr3_aa: CASRGTGKYDEQFF
j_call: TRBJ2-7; v_call: TRBV11-3; cdr3_aa: CASSFPTVYYEQYF
j_call: TRBJ2-1; v_call: TRBV19; cdr3_aa: CASSREGGINEQFF
j_call: TRBJ1-3; v_call: TRBV13; cdr3_aa: CASSYGSGNTIYF
j_call: TRBJ2-5; v_call: TRBV18; cdr3_aa: CASSPVDSQETQYF
j_call: TRBJ2-5; v_call: TRBV5-1; cdr3_aa: CASVRPPQETQYF
j_call: TRBJ2-5; v_call: TRBV10-3; cdr3_aa: CAINQGELETQYF
j_call: TRBJ2-4; v_call: TRBV7-9; cdr3_aa: CASSSTLAKNIQYF
j_call: TRBJ2-7; v_call: TRBV5-6; cdr3_aa: CASSLTSTSGEQYF
j_call: TRBJ2-7; v_call: TRBV10-3; cdr3_aa: CATSGLAGGSYEQYF
j_call: TRBJ2-7; v_call: TRBV7-8; cdr3_aa: CASSPGLAGITSGEQYF
j_call: TRBJ2-3; v_call: TRBV29-1; cdr3_aa: CSVAVQLTDTQYF
j_call: TRBJ1-1; v_call: TRBV5-1; cdr3_aa: CASSLVQGNTEAFF
j_call: TRBJ2-7; v_call: TRBV6-5; cdr3_aa: CASSYRGSYEQYF
j_call: TRBJ2-7; v_call: TRBV19; cdr3_aa: CASSVGQGGFYEQYF
j_call: TRBJ1-5; v_call: TRBV2; cdr3_aa: CASSGQGASNQPQHF
j_call: TRBJ1-5; v_call: TRBV20-1; cdr3_aa: CSARVGGGSQPQHF
j_call: TRBJ2-7; v_call: TRBV29-1; cdr3_aa: CSVTSGYYEQYF
j_call: TRBJ1-5; v_call: TRBV10-3; cdr3_aa: CAISPTGGDFGPQHF
j_call: TRBJ2-1; v_call: TRBV10-3; cdr3_aa: CAISVTSGGDNEQFF
j_call: TRBJ1-1; v_call: TRBV20-1; cdr3_aa: CSASDSWNTEAFF
j_call: TRBJ2-1; v_call: TRBV20-1; cdr3_aa: CSARGGVNEQFF
j_call: TRBJ2-1; v_call: TRBV9; cdr3_aa: CASSVSTSDEQFF
j_call: TRBJ1-2; v_call: TRBV7-8; cdr3_aa: CASSLAGLGNYGYTF
j_call: TRBJ2-3; v_call: TRBV25-1; cdr3_aa: CASTPGLLSTDTQYF
j_call: TRBJ2-1; v_call: TRBV9; cdr3_aa: CASSPYGDSSYNEQFF
j_call: TRBJ1-1; v_call: TRBV5-1; cdr3_aa: CASSLALDRGLNTEAFF